The 28 T cell receptor beta chains below come from one sample, sequenced in a study of T-cell reconstitution after alpha-beta-depleted transplantation in children. A library of TCRbeta sequences, prepared with unique molecular identifiers, was generated. TCRdb fed the PCR reads into MiXCR, producing one record per CDR3 protein. The table lists about 240,000 distinct CDR3 sequences, 12% of them singletons. This material consisted of PBMCs from the stem cell graft donor, taken from the stem cell graft. These receptors all stem from a human donor who donated a stem cell graft to a child with acute lymphoblastic leukemia.

This clonotype was seen ten or more times. V gene TRBV20-1 combines with J gene TRBJ1-2, with 7 bases matching TRBD1. This CDR3 has 13 amino acids. Germline CDR1 is DFQATT and CDR2 is SNEGSKA (reference sequence). With V trimmed by 4 bases and J by 5 bases, 7 bases remained unmatched. The CDR3 nucleotides are TGCAGTGCTATAGACAGGGTTGATTATGGCTACACCTTC. Translating it yields CSAIDRVDYGYTF.

The table lists this clonotype with many counts. J is TRBJ1-5 and V is TRBV4-2, with D hard to call. This CDR3 spans 16 amino acids. Per germline, CDR1 LGHNA and CDR2 YNFKEQ. V was pared by 0 bases and J by 2 bases, with 11 bases between. The CDR3 DNA sequence: TGTGCCAGCAGCCAAGAAAGGGAACTTGGCAATCAGCCCCAGCATTTT. This translates into CASSQERELGNQPQHF.

This clonotype was counted many times. V usage is TRBV20-1 and J usage is TRBJ1-1, with D uncertain. CDR1 and CDR2 (germline): DFQATT, SNEGSKA (reference sequence). This CDR3 is built from 11 residues. The germline V and J ends were trimmed by 5 bases and 6 bases, with 10 bases remaining between them. The CDR3 protein is CSADARAEAFF. CDR3 nucleotide sequence: TGCAGTGCTGATGCGAGGGCTGAAGCTTTCTTT.

The rearrangement links TRBV7-9 to TRBJ2-1; no clear D gene. Germline-derived CDR1 and CDR2 are SEHNR and FQNEAQ (reference sequence). The V end was cut by 5 bases, the J end by 6 bases, with 8 bases between. CDR3 length: 12 residues. The CDR3 DNA sequence: TGTGCCAGCAGCCCGGCCCTCAATGAGCAGTTCTTC. Protein sequence: CASSPALNEQFF.

In its sample, this clonotype was seen many times. The rearrangement links TRBV18 to TRBJ1-4; D may be TRBD1 (6 bases). Per germline, CDR1 KGHSH and CDR2 LQKENI. V was cut by 6 bases and J by 0 bases, with 20 bases left in between. The CDR3 has 18 amino acids. The CDR3 sequence is CASSPGQGRGATNEKLFF. As DNA, the CDR3 is TGTGCCAGCTCCCCGGGACAAGGGAGAGGGGCAACTAATGAAAAACTGTTTTTT.

This clonotype was seen repeatedly, ten times or more. This chain uses TRBV14 with TRBJ1-2; D gene ambiguous. This CDR3 contains 12 residues. The germline V gene has CDR1 SGHDN and CDR2 FVKESK. Trimming removed 4 bases at V and 5 bases at J, with 8 bases between. The CDR3 loop is CASSPTGYGYTF. For the CDR3, the DNA is TGTGCCAGCAGCCCGACCGGTTATGGCTACACCTTC.

This clonotype was recorded at least ten times. The DNA of the CDR3 is TGTGCCAGCCTCAAGGGGGTACCCCGCCCTAACAATGAGCAGTTCTTC. Protein sequence: CASLKGVPRPNNEQFF. The chain couples TRBV28 to TRBJ2-1, with D perhaps matching TRBD1 (6 bases). Germline assignment: CDR1 MDHEN and CDR2 SYDVKM. The V and J ends lost 8 bases and 5 bases respectively, with 22 bases between them. The CDR3 spans 16 residues.

In its sample, this clonotype was seen many times. J is TRBJ2-2 and V is TRBV5-1; D is uncertain. V lost 0 bases and J 1 base, leaving 7 bases between the germline ends. The germline V gene has CDR1 SGHRS and CDR2 YFSETQ. CDR3 size: 15 residues. The CDR3 DNA sequence: TGCGCCAGCAGCTTGGCTGGAGAGAACACCGGGGAGCTGTTTTTT. Amino acid sequence: CASSLAGENTGELFF.

Many counts were recorded for this clonotype. The gene calls are TRBV7-2 and TRBJ2-1; 9 nucleotides match TRBD2. Trimming removed 2 bases from V and 6 bases from J; junction bases left unmatched: 8. This CDR3 region has 16 residues. The germline gives CDR1 SGHTA, CDR2 FQGNSA. CDR3 in DNA: TGTGCCAGCAGCTTAAGCGGGACTAGCCTCCCCAATGAGCAGTTCTTC. It codes for CASSLSGTSLPNEQFF.

The genes are TRBV6-5 and TRBJ1-2, with D possibly being TRBD1 (5 bases). This CDR3 has 15 residues. The germline V and J ends were trimmed by 2 bases and 2 bases, with 12 bases remaining between them. The V gene's germline CDR1 is MNHEY and CDR2 SVGAGI. CDR3 sequence: CASSYGGDANYGYTF. For the CDR3, the DNA is TGTGCCAGCAGTTACGGGGGGGACGCGAACTATGGCTACACCTTC.

The table lists this clonotype with many counts. CDR3 protein: CSARQDYEQYF. Written as DNA, the CDR3 is TGCAGTGCTAGACAGGACTACGAGCAGTACTTC. The V gene is TRBV20-1, the J gene TRBJ2-7; D unresolved. CDR3 length equals 11 residues. V was clipped by 2 bases and J by 3 bases, with 5 bases between them. CDR1 DFQATT and CDR2 SNEGSKA come from the germline V gene (reference sequence).

CDR3 amino acids: CASSSQGYQETQYF. DNA for the CDR3: TGTGCCAGCAGCTCTCAGGGGTACCAAGAGACCCAGTACTTC. The chain links TRBV7-2 to TRBJ2-5; D perhaps matches TRBD1 (6 bases). Trimming removed 4 bases at V and 0 bases at J, with 9 bases between. CDR1 and CDR2 from the germline V gene are SGHTA and FQGNSA. The CDR3 loop spans 14 amino acids.

This clonotype was recorded many times. This rearrangement joins TRBV7-8 to TRBJ2-1, with D unresolved. Germline-derived CDR1 and CDR2 are SGHVS and FQNEAQ. The CDR3 extends over 16 amino acids. The V gene lost 3 bases and the J gene lost 0 bases, with 12 bases spanning the gap. The CDR3 is CASSFNPGRSYNEQFF. Here the CDR3 DNA reads TGTGCCAGCAGCTTTAACCCGGGCCGCTCCTACAATGAGCAGTTCTTC.

The gene calls are TRBV11-3 and TRBJ1-1; no reliable D call. CDR3 length: 13 amino acids. Germline V gene data show CDR1 as SGHNT and CDR2 as YENEEA. V lost 5 bases to trimming and J lost 2 bases, with 9 bases between them. CDR3 sequence reads: CASSQGTNTEAFF. The CDR3 DNA sequence: TGTGCCAGCAGCCAAGGCACCAACACTGAAGCTTTCTTT. Variable domain in full (rest from reference TRBV11-3 and TRBJ1-1): EAGVVQSPRYKIIEKKQPVAFWCNPISGHNTLYWYLQNLGQGPELLIRYENEEAVDDSQLPKDRFSAERLKGVDSTLKIQPAELGDSAVYLCASSQGTNTEAFFGQGTRLTVV.

This clonotype was detected ten times or more. The chain carries TRBV5-1 and TRBJ2-1; 7 bases line up with TRBD1. J gave up 9 bases and V 4 bases, and 10 bases lay outside the gene matches. There are 14 residues in the CDR3. Germline loops: CDR1 SGHRS, CDR2 YFSETQ. The DNA of the CDR3 is TGCGCCAGCAGCCTTAAGACAGGGCAGCCTGAGCAGTTCTTC. The encoded protein is CASSLKTGQPEQFF.

The J gene is TRBJ2-3, the V gene TRBV12-3 or TRBV12-4; TRBD1 matches 7 bases. The CDR3 has 13 residues. Trimming at V came to 8 bases and at J to 0 bases, leaving 2 bases not matched to a gene. The CDR3 loop reads CASYRGSTDTQYF. The CDR3 DNA reads as TGTGCCAGCTACAGGGGTAGCACAGATACGCAGTATTTT.

At least ten counts were recorded for this clonotype. The CDR3 loop reads CASSHGDRASQYF. The CDR3 region has the DNA TGTGCCAGCAGCCACGGGGACAGGGCCTCTCAGTACTTC. The rearrangement joins TRBV3-1 to TRBJ2-5; 9 bases match TRBD1. V lost 3 bases, J lost 11 bases, and 7 bases stayed unmatched. Germline values: CDR1 LGHDT, CDR2 YNNKEL (reference sequence). The CDR3 spans 13 residues.

Ten or more counts support this clonotype. The chain carries TRBV5-6 and TRBJ1-1, with D maybe TRBD1 (5 bases). The CDR3 covers 15 residues. V was cut by 2 bases and J by 1 base, with 12 bases left in between. In germline, CDR1 is SGHDT, CDR2 YYEEEE. The CDR3: CASSLEGWANTEAFF. CDR3 in DNA: TGTGCCAGCAGCTTAGAGGGGTGGGCGAACACTGAAGCTTTCTTT.

This clonotype has a handful of counts. The rearrangement links TRBV7-9 to TRBJ2-2, with D uncertain. Germline V gene sequence: CDR1 SEHNR, CDR2 FQNEAQ (reference sequence). V lost 10 bases, J lost 5 bases, and 14 bases lay in between. The CDR3 length is 13 residues. CDR3 bases: TGTGCCATCACAGAAGAAGGGACCGGGGAGCTGTTTTTT. It specifies CAITEEGTGELFF.

At least ten counts were recorded for this clonotype. The rearrangement links TRBV7-9 to TRBJ2-1, with D perhaps assigned TRBD1 or TRBD2 (5 bases each). Germline-derived CDR1 and CDR2 are SEHNR and FQNEAQ (reference sequence). The ends were cut back, 3 bases at V and 10 bases at J, with 19 bases in the middle. CDR3 length equals 15 residues. CDR3 DNA sequence: TGTGCCAGCAGCTTGGTTGGGGACCAGGATGGGGAGCAGTTCTTC. It yields the protein CASSLVGDQDGEQFF.

This clonotype was detected many times. The rearrangement uses TRBV14 and TRBJ2-1; 7 bases fit TRBD2. The germline gives CDR1 SGHDN, CDR2 FVKESK. J gave up 5 bases and V 0 bases, and 4 bases lay outside the gene matches. The length of the CDR3 is 15 residues. CDR3 coding DNA: TGTGCCAGCAGCCAAGATGGCGGGACTAACAATGAGCAGTTCTTC. Its protein is CASSQDGGTNNEQFF.

This clonotype was detected many times. The CDR3 coding sequence is TGTGCCAGCAGCTTGTGGGCAGGGGTCGACACCGGGGAGCTGTTTTTT. Its protein is CASSLWAGVDTGELFF. This sequence joins TRBV5-5 and TRBJ2-2; D is perhaps TRBD1 (6 bases). CDR3 size: 16 residues. Germline CDR1 SGHKS, CDR2 YYEKEE (reference sequence). V was pared by 1 base and J by 3 bases, with 13 bases between.

This clonotype was detected only a few times. This rearrangement joins TRBV6-6 to TRBJ2-7; perhaps D is TRBD1 or TRBD2 (5 bases each). Per the germline V gene, CDR1 is MNHNY and CDR2 is SVGAGI (reference sequence). The CDR3 sequence is 13 residues long. Trimming removed 4 bases at V and 5 bases at J, with 12 bases between. Here the CDR3 reads CASSSQGVNEQYF. CDR3 nucleotides: TGTGCCAGCAGTTCGCAGGGAGTTAACGAGCAGTACTTC.

This clonotype has ten or more counts. This rearrangement joins TRBV5-1 to TRBJ2-7; D not resolved. From germline, CDR1 is SGHRS and CDR2 YFSETQ. CDR3 length: 15 amino acids. Trimming pared 0 bases from V and 2 bases from J, leaving 12 bases between. The DNA for the CDR3 is TGCGCCAGCAGCTTGGCCGGGTCCCCAACCTACGAGCAGTACTTC. Translated: CASSLAGSPTYEQYF.

This clonotype was counted ten times or more. The chain carries TRBV6-2 or TRBV6-3 and TRBJ2-2, with a possible D match to TRBD2 (6 bases). This CDR3 region has 15 residues. CDR1 and CDR2 from the germline V gene are MNHEY and SVGEGT. Trimming took off 5 bases at V and 8 bases at J, with 18 bases between the two ends. The CDR3 sequence is CASSRIWRVDGELFF. The CDR3 DNA sequence: TGTGCCAGCAGTCGGATCTGGAGGGTCGATGGGGAGCTGTTTTTT.

The sample holds many counts of this clonotype. This rearrangement joins TRBV12-3 or TRBV12-4 to TRBJ1-1; possibly TRBD1 for D (6 bases). The ends were cut back, 2 bases at V and 5 bases at J, with 15 bases in the middle. This CDR3 contains 15 residues. The CDR3 loop is CASSLMGGGLTEAFF. Written as DNA, the CDR3 is TGTGCCAGCAGTTTAATGGGGGGGGGCCTGACTGAAGCTTTCTTT.

This clonotype was observed at least ten times. The chain carries TRBV5-1 and TRBJ2-7; no firm D call. Germline CDR1 is SGHRS and CDR2 is YFSETQ. Trimming took off 2 bases at V and 3 bases at J, with 9 bases between the two ends. The CDR3 runs to 13 residues. The CDR3 DNA reads TGCGCCAGCAGCTTCTTAAAGGGCTACGAGCAGTACTTC. Translation: CASSFLKGYEQYF. The full variable domain, rest sourced from reference TRBV5-1 and TRBJ2-7, is KAGVTQTPRYLIKTRGQQVTLSCSPISGHRSVSWYQQTPGQGLQFLFEYFSETQRNKGNFPGRFSGRQFSNSRSEMNVSTLELGDSALYLCASSFLKGYEQYFGPGTRLTVT.

This clonotype was seen many times. The J gene is TRBJ2-7, the V gene TRBV9, with D tentatively TRBD1 (6 bases). The CDR3 runs 15 residues. In germline, CDR1 is SGDLS, CDR2 YYNGEE. Trimming took 0 bases from V and 1 from J, leaving 11 bases between them. The CDR3 region is CASSVAGDKSYEQYF. CDR3 in DNA: TGTGCCAGCAGCGTAGCTGGGGACAAATCCTACGAGCAGTACTTC.